Listed here are 26 T cell receptor beta chains from one sample, sequenced in a study of blood T cell repertoires in COVID-19. Method: immunoSEQ multiplex PCR; TCRdb's copy keeps in-frame clones and lacks some. Here the sample spans about 29,000 clones, 80% to 90% being singletons. Sequenced sample: peripheral blood. The receptors stem from a man older than 75 with acute or convalescent COVID-19.

The chain has TRBV7-8 and TRBJ1-2; 7 bases map to TRBD1. Looked up from germline, CDR1 is SGHVS and CDR2 is FQNEAQ. CDR3 length equals 17 residues. Trimming removed 3 bases from V and 2 bases from J; junction bases left unmatched: 12. The CDR3 nucleotides are TGTGCCAGCAGCTTGGGGACAGTCGTCCCCGCAAACTATGGCTACACCTTC. Its protein product is CASSLGTVVPANYGYTF.

This clone is termed medium-sized. The rearrangement uses TRBV19 and TRBJ2-2; the match to TRBD1 covers 10 bases. This CDR3 contains 13 residues. Germline V gene sequence: CDR1 LNHDA, CDR2 SQIVND (reference sequence). V gave up 7 bases and J gave up 10 bases; unmatched junction bases: 6. CDR3 in amino acids: CASKDRGLMELFF. The CDR3 DNA reads TGTGCCAGTAAGGACAGGGGGTTGATGGAGCTGTTTTTT.

The chain has TRBV15 and TRBJ1-5, with TRBD1 as a possible D gene (5 bases). Per germline, CDR1 LNHNV and CDR2 YYDKDF (reference sequence). The CDR3 runs 15 residues. V was shortened by 0 bases and J by 8 bases, with 14 bases between the two germline ends. CDR3 loop: CATSRDLGRVKPQHF. CDR3 coding DNA: TGTGCCACCAGCAGAGATCTGGGCAGGGTCAAGCCCCAGCATTTT.

The gene calls are TRBV6-5 and TRBJ2-7, with TRBD1 matching 7 bases. The length of the CDR3 is 13 residues. Germline CDR1 MNHEY, CDR2 SVGAGI. V dropped 8 bases and J dropped 2; count of bases not matched to a gene: 6. The CDR3 nucleotides are TGTGCCAGCGCGAGACAGGGTACCTACGAGCAGTACTTC. Residues: CASARQGTYEQYF.

Only one count was recorded for this clone. V and J are TRBV2 and TRBJ1-2; D ambiguous. Germline V gene data show CDR1 as SNHLY and CDR2 as FYNNEI. Trimming stripped 7 bases from V and 0 bases from J, with 12 bases between. This CDR3 has 14 residues. The CDR3 sequence: CASKERAANYGYTF. The CDR3 DNA reads as TGTGCCAGCAAAGAGAGGGCCGCTAACTATGGCTACACCTTC.

The V and J genes are TRBV7-2 and TRBJ1-6; D may be TRBD1 (5 bases). This CDR3 comprises 16 residues. Germline CDR1 and CDR2: SGHTA and FQGNSA. Trimming took off 5 bases at V and 6 bases at J, with 17 bases between the two ends. Here the CDR3 DNA reads TGTGCCAGCAGCCCCGGACATACCTTACCTAATTCACCCCTCCACTTT. Its protein is CASSPGHTLPNSPLHF. Drawing the rest from reference TRBV7-2 and TRBJ1-6, the complete variable domain is GAGVSQSPSNKVTEKGKDVELRCDPISGHTALYWYRQSLGQGLEFLIYFQGNSAPDKSGLPSDRFSAERTGGSVSTLTIQRTQQEDSAVYLCASSPGHTLPNSPLHFGNGTRLTVT.

The chain couples TRBV11-2 to TRBJ1-4; D possibly corresponds to TRBD1 (6 bases). The length of the CDR3 is 15 residues. Trimming took 2 bases from V and 7 from J, leaving 14 bases between them. Looked up from germline, CDR1 is SGHAT and CDR2 is FQNNGV. The CDR3 loop reads CASSLFGPTGEKLFF. The CDR3 DNA follows: TGTGCCAGCAGCTTATTCGGCCCGACAGGTGAAAAACTGTTTTTT.

The CDR3 DNA reads as TGCGCCAGCAGTGAGGGCCTCCGTTGGGGCTACACCTTC. Its protein product is CASSEGLRWGYTF. The chain carries TRBV10-1 and TRBJ1-2; D is unclear. Germline CDR1 is WNHNN and CDR2 is SYGVQD (reference sequence). The ends were cut back, 2 bases at V and 8 bases at J, with 12 bases in the middle. This CDR3 spans 13 amino acids.

The chain is built from TRBV12-3 or TRBV12-4 and TRBJ2-7; maybe TRBD1 (7 bases). Trimming left V 6 bases short and J 6 bases short, with 12 bases between. This CDR3 comprises 12 residues. The CDR3, as DNA: TGTGCCAGCAGCAGGGGGGTAGGCGAGCAGTACTTC. This codes for CASSRGVGEQYF.

The chain employs TRBV19 and TRBJ1-5; D is perhaps TRBD1 (6 bases). The CDR3 is 14 amino acids. The germline V and J ends were trimmed by 6 bases and 5 bases, with 14 bases remaining between them. Germline CDR1 LNHDA, CDR2 SQIVND (reference sequence). CDR3 sequence (DNA): TGTGCCAGTAGCCGGACCAACAGGGATCAGCCCCAGCATTTT. Protein: CASSRTNRDQPQHF. The full variable domain, in which reference TRBV19 and TRBJ1-5 provide the parts outside the CDR3, is DGGITQSPKYLFRKEGQNVTLSCEQNLNHDAMYWYRQDPGQGLRLIYYSQIVNDFQKGDIAEGYSVSREKKESFPLTVTSAQKNPTAFYLCASSRTNRDQPQHFGDGTRLSIL.

CDR3 sequence: CASSGTGGSVQPQHF. CDR3 in DNA: TGTGCCAGTAGTGGGACAGGGGGCAGCGTTCAGCCCCAGCATTTT. J is TRBJ1-5 and V is TRBV19; 12 nucleotides align to TRBD1. The CDR3 extends over 15 amino acids. CDR1 and CDR2 from the germline V gene are LNHDA and SQIVND (reference sequence). With 5 bases clipped from V and 6 bases from J, the junction kept 5 bases outside the gene matches.

This clone was counted a single time. The V gene is TRBV27, the J gene TRBJ1-2, with a tentative D call TRBD1 (6 bases). Trimming pared 5 bases from V and 0 bases from J, leaving 16 bases between. CDR1 is MNHEY and CDR2 is SMNVEV in the germline V gene (reference sequence). This CDR3 region has 16 residues. CDR3 loop: CASSPTHRASNYGYTF. Here the CDR3 DNA reads TGTGCCAGCAGTCCAACCCACAGGGCGTCTAACTATGGCTACACCTTC.

This chain uses TRBV5-6 with TRBJ2-5, with D possibly matching TRBD1 (5 bases). Trimming cost V 0 bases and J 1 base, with 13 bases left between them. CDR1 and CDR2 from the germline V gene are SGHDT and YYEEEE. The CDR3 is 16 residues long. The CDR3 DNA reads as TGTGCCAGCAGCTTGGCCGGTCTGGGGCTCCAAGAGACCCAGTACTTC. Its translation is CASSLAGLGLQETQYF.

This chain uses TRBV7-6 with TRBJ2-5, with TRBD2 matching 11 bases. The CDR3 is 17 amino acids. V lost 5 bases, J lost 5 bases, and 13 bases stayed unmatched. Germline V gene sequence: CDR1 SGHVS, CDR2 FNYEAQ. The CDR3 nucleotides read TGTGCCAGCAGCATTAACCATAGCGGGGGGGCCGGGGAGACCCAGTACTTC. Translation: CASSINHSGGAGETQYF. Complete variable domain (other parts from reference TRBV7-6 and TRBJ2-5): GAGVSQSPRYKVTKRGQDVALRCDPISGHVSLYWYRQALGQGPEFLTYFNYEAQQDKSGLPNDRFSAERPEGSISTLTIQRTEQRDSAMYRCASSINHSGGAGETQYFGPGTRLLVL.

The chain recombines TRBV7-8 with TRBJ1-2; D may be TRBD1 (5 bases). Germline V gene lookup returns CDR1 SGHVS and CDR2 FQNEAQ. V dropped 4 bases and J dropped 4 bases, with 19 bases sitting between them. The CDR3 runs to 16 residues. In DNA, the CDR3 is TGTGCCAGCAGCTCCGGCATTCTCAGGGCAGGCTATGGCTACACCTTC. This translates into CASSSGILRAGYGYTF. The full variable domain, with the rest looked up from reference TRBV7-8 and TRBJ1-2, is GAGVSQSPRYKVAKRGQDVALRCDPISGHVSLFWYQQALGQGPEFLTYFQNEAQLDKSGLPSDRFFAERPEGSVSTLKIQRTQQEDSAVYLCASSSGILRAGYGYTFGSGTRLTVV.

V gene TRBV9 combines with J gene TRBJ2-5, with 11 bases matching TRBD2. The V gene's germline CDR1 is SGDLS and CDR2 YYNGEE. The CDR3 is 16 residues long. Germline trimming cut 3 bases from V and 5 bases from J; bases unmatched to any gene: 9. The CDR3, as DNA: TGTGCCAGCAGCGCTAGACTTAGCGGGGGGGCGGAGACCCAGTACTTC. Its translation: CASSARLSGGAETQYF. The entire variable domain, with the rest obtained from reference TRBV9 and TRBJ2-5, is as follows: DSGVTQTPKHLITATGQRVTLRCSPRSGDLSVYWYQQSLDQGLQFLIQYYNGEERAKGNILERFSAQQFPDLHSELNLSSLELGDSALYFCASSARLSGGAETQYFGPGTRLLVL.

V and J are TRBV6-6 and TRBJ2-3; D is undetermined. The germline V gene encodes CDR1 MNHNY and CDR2 SVGAGI (reference sequence). This CDR3 comprises 12 residues. V dropped 4 bases and J dropped 4 bases, with 6 bases sitting between them. The CDR3 spells CASSSRADTQYF. In DNA, the CDR3 is TGTGCCAGCAGTTCCCGCGCAGATACGCAGTATTTT.

The chain carries TRBV6-5 and TRBJ2-1; D might be TRBD2 (5 bases). Germline CDR1 reads MNHEY; CDR2 reads SVGAGI. The CDR3 has 13 amino acids. Trimming cost V 5 bases and J 4 bases, with 9 bases left between them. CDR3 DNA sequence: TGTGCCAGCAGTACGGGATCTTACAATGAGCAGTTCTTC. Amino acid sequence: CASSTGSYNEQFF.

J is TRBJ2-2 and V is TRBV4-2, with D maybe TRBD1 (5 bases). Deletions cut 2 bases from V and 0 bases from J, with 10 bases between. The CDR3 covers 16 residues. Germline CDR1 is LGHNA and CDR2 is YNFKEQ. The CDR3 loop reads CASSQSQGANTGELFF. In nucleotides, the CDR3 is TGTGCCAGCAGCCAATCCCAAGGGGCGAACACCGGGGAGCTGTTTTTT.

This clone has a single count. The DNA of the CDR3 is TGTGCCAGCAGACATGACAGCCAAGAGACCCAGTACTTC. Its translation: CASRHDSQETQYF. The V call is TRBV27, the J call TRBJ2-5; weak D call: TRBD1 (5 bases). The V gene lost 6 bases and the J gene lost 1 base, with 9 bases spanning the gap. There are 13 residues in the CDR3. The V gene's germline CDR1 is MNHEY and CDR2 SMNVEV (reference sequence).

The DNA for the CDR3 is TGCGCCAGCAGCTTGGGCGCCGGGACTAGGGGCACCGGGGAGCTGTTTTTT. Encoded protein: CASSLGAGTRGTGELFF. V and J are TRBV5-1 and TRBJ2-2, with 8 positions matching TRBD2. Germline V gene lookup returns CDR1 SGHRS and CDR2 YFSETQ. V dropped 0 bases and J dropped 4; count of bases not matched to a gene: 8. The CDR3 sequence is 17 residues long.

The chain employs TRBV28 and TRBJ1-4; the D gene is possibly TRBD1 (5 bases). This CDR3 is built from 13 residues. Germline V gene data show CDR1 as MDHEN and CDR2 as SYDVKM. Trimming removed 2 bases from V and 6 bases from J, with 7 bases in between. The CDR3 region is CASSLGGDEKLFF. Written as DNA, the CDR3 is TGTGCCAGCAGTTTAGGAGGGGATGAAAAACTGTTTTTT.

This clone was seen once. The chain recombines TRBV19 with TRBJ2-1; TRBD1 matches at 9 bases. The CDR3 extends over 14 amino acids. Germline CDR1 LNHDA, CDR2 SQIVND (reference sequence). After removal of 8 bases from V and 5 bases from J, the junction contained 7 bases not matched to a gene. CDR3 loop: CASEKDRGNNEQFF. As DNA, the CDR3 is TGTGCCAGTGAAAAGGACAGGGGAAACAATGAGCAGTTCTTC.

The gene calls are TRBV30 and TRBJ1-1; D call uncertain. Germline CDR1 GTSNPN, CDR2 SVGIG (reference sequence). CDR3 length equals 13 residues. The germline V and J ends were trimmed by 1 base and 11 bases, with 17 bases remaining between them. Here the CDR3 reads CAWSGGVVPVAFF. DNA of the CDR3: TGTGCCTGGAGTGGCGGGGTGGTTCCTGTGGCTTTCTTT.

V and J are TRBV5-1 and TRBJ1-1; 10 bases agree with TRBD1. CDR1 is SGHRS and CDR2 is YFSETQ in the germline V gene. V lost 0 bases to trimming and J lost 2 bases; unmatched junction nucleotides: 1. This CDR3 has 15 amino acids. The CDR3 sequence: CASSLGQGANTEAFF. CDR3 nucleotide sequence: TGCGCCAGCAGCTTGGGACAGGGGGCAAACACTGAAGCTTTCTTT.

The chain combines TRBV5-1 with TRBJ2-3; D might be TRBD1 (6 bases). The CDR3 totals 15 residues. The V gene lost 0 bases and the J gene lost 3 bases, with 11 bases spanning the gap. Germline V CDR1 and CDR2: SGHRS, YFSETQ. CDR3 residues: CASSLASTGTDTQYF. The CDR3 region has the DNA TGCGCCAGCAGCTTGGCTTCAACAGGGACAGATACGCAGTATTTT.